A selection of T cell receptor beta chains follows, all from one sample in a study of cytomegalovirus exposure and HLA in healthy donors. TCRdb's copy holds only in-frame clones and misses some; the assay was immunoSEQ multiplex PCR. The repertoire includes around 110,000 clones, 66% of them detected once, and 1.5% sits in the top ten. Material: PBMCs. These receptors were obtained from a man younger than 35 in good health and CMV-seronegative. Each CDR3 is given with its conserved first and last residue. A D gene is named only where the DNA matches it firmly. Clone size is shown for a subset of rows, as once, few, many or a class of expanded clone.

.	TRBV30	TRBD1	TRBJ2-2	TGTGCCTGGAGTCAGACAGGGGGCGGTGGCGGGGAGCTGTTTTTT	CAWSQTGGGGGELFF
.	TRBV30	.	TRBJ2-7	TGTGCCTGGAGTGGTGACGGGGGTTCCTACGAGCAGTACTTC	CAWSGDGGSYEQYF
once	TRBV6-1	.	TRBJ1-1	TGTGCCAGCATTGGAGGTGGCACCTGTGAAGCTTTCTTT	CASIGGGTCEAFF
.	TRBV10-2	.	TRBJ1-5	TGCGCCAGCACCGACCAGGGCAATCAGCCCCAGCATTTT	CASTDQGNQPQHF
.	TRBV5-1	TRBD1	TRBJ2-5	TGCGCCAGCAGCTTGGGACAGGGATTCGAAGAGACCCAGTACTTC	CASSLGQGFEETQYF
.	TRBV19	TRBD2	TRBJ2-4	TGTGCCAGTCGTATTCTAGCGGGTGGAATAGCCAAAAACATTCAGTACTTC	CASRILAGGIAKNIQYF
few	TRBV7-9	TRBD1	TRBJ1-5	TGTGCCAGCAGCCCAGACAGGGGAGGCAATCAGCCCCAGCATTTT	CASSPDRGGNQPQHF
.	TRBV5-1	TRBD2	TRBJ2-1	TGCGCCAGCAGCTCTACTAGCGGGGTCTACAATGAGCAGTTCTTC	CASSSTSGVYNEQFF
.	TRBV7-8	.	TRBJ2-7	TGTGCCAGCAGCTTAGCGCACGGGAGTTTTTCCTACGAGCAGTACTTC	CASSLAHGSFSYEQYF
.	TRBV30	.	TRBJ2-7	TGTGCCTGGGGAAACCGGGACAGGGATCTAGCGGGGACCTACGAGCAGTACTTC	CAWGNRDRDLAGTYEQYF
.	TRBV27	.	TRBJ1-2	TGTGCCAGCAGTTTATCCCGGGGAGGGGCTGGTGGCTACACCTTC	CASSLSRGGAGGYTF
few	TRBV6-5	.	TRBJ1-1	TGTGCCAGCAGTGACAACAGGGTGAACACTGAAGCTTTCTTT	CASSDNRVNTEAFF
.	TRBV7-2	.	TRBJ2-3	TGTGCCAGCAGCTTCAACACAGATACGCAGTATTTT	CASSFNTDTQYF
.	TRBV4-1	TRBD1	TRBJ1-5	TGCGCCAGCAGCCAAGGGGACAGGGTTCTTCAGCCCCAGCATTTT	CASSQGDRVLQPQHF
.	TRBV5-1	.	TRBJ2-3	TGCGCCAGCAGCCCGGAGGGCGTGGGCCCAGATACGCAGTATTTT	CASSPEGVGPDTQYF
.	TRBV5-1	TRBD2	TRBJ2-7	TGCGCCAGCAGGGCACTAGCGCAGGGCGAGCAGTACTTC	CASRALAQGEQYF
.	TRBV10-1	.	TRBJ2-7	TGCGCCAGCAGTGAGACAGGGACCGAGCAGTACTTC	CASSETGTEQYF
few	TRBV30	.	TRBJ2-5	TGTGCCTGGAGTGTAATCGCAGCTAGGCAAGAGACCCAGTACTTC	CAWSVIAARQETQYF
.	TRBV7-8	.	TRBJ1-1	TGTGCCAGCAGCACCCGACAAGCGAACACTGAAGCTTTCTTT	CASSTRQANTEAFF
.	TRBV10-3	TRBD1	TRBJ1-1	TGTGCCATCGCGGGACAGGGACGGGCTTTCTTT	CAIAGQGRAFF
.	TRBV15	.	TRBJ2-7	TGTGCCACCAGCAGAGTCGGCGGTAGCTCCTACGAGCAGTACTTC	CATSRVGGSSYEQYF
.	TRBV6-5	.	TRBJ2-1	TGTGCCAGCAGTGGCCCCGGGAACTACAATGAGCAGTTCTTC	CASSGPGNYNEQFF
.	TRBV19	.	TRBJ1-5	TGTGCCAGTAGTATTCCGGCCGCGAGGAGCAATCAGCCCCAGCATTTT	CASSIPAARSNQPQHF
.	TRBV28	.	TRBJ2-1	TGTGCCAGCAGTTTATACCTGAACTATGAGCAGTTCTTC	CASSLYLNYEQFF
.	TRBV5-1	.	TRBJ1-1	TGCGCCAGCAGCTTGGCCACGGGAGGGGCGAACACTGAAGCTTTCTTT	CASSLATGGANTEAFF
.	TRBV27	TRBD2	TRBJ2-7	TGTGCCGCCGGGAGGGCTGACGAGCAGTACTTC	CAAGRADEQYF
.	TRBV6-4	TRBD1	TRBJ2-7	TGTGCCAGCAGGGAAGGACAGGGTGGAAGCTACGAGCAGTACTTC	CASREGQGGSYEQYF
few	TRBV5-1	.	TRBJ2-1	TGCGCCAGCAGCTTGGCCCCGGGTACGACCTACAATGAGCAGTTCTTC	CASSLAPGTTYNEQFF
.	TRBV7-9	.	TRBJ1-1	TGTGCCAGCAGCCCAGTGGGCAGTATGAACACTGAAGCTTTCTTT	CASSPVGSMNTEAFF
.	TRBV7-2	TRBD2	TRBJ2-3	TGTGCCAGCAGACTTACTAGCGGGACGGGAGATACGCAGTATTTT	CASRLTSGTGDTQYF
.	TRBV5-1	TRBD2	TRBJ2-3	TGCGCCAGCAGCTTGGGTAGTAGCGGGGGGTCCCCAGATACGCAGTATTTT	CASSLGSSGGSPDTQYF
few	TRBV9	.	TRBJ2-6	TGTGCCAGCAGCCCCAGCGGACCTCGTCGAGGTGGGGCCAACGTCCTGACTTTC	CASSPSGPRRGGANVLTF
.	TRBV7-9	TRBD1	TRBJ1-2	TGTGCCAGCAGCTCTGATCGGGACAGGGGGTATGGCTACACCTTC	CASSSDRDRGYGYTF
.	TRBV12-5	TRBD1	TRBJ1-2	TGTGCTAGTGGCTTGGACAGGGGCGTTGATGGCTACACCTTC	CASGLDRGVDGYTF
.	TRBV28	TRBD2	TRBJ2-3	TGTGCCAGCTGCGGGGGGGCAGATACGCAGTATTTT	CASCGGADTQYF
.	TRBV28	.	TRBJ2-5	TGTGCCAGCAGTTTATTGGGGGGAACACAAGAGACCCAGTACTTC	CASSLLGGTQETQYF
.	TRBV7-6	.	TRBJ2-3	TGTGCCAGCAGCCCGTCGGCAGGGGCCGGCACAGATACGCAGTATTTT	CASSPSAGAGTDTQYF
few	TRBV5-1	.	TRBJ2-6	TGCGCCAGCAGCTTGCGCGCGGCCGGGGCCAACGTCCTGACTTTC	CASSLRAAGANVLTF
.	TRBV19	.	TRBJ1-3	TGTGCCAGTAGTATCCAGGGATCGACTGGAAACACCATATATTTT	CASSIQGSTGNTIYF
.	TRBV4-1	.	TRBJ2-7	TGCGCCAGCAGCCGCGGCGAAGGTGCGCCTACCTACGAGCAGTACTTC	CASSRGEGAPTYEQYF
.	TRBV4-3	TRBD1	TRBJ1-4	TGCGCCAGCAGCCGCGGGACAGGCACTAATGAAAAACTGTTTTTT	CASSRGTGTNEKLFF